Sequencing of this TCR beta chain was carried out in a study of T cell responses to AZD1222 COVID-19 vaccine. On this clone: Its cognate antigen is unknown.

Clones were sequenced by immunoSEQ multiplex PCR, and TCRdb holds only the in-frame ones, with some missing. The sample includes 60,000 to 85,000 clones, around three quarters of them seen just once. Study results and limitations: Baseline seropositivity occurred in only 5 or 6 AZD1222 recipients. It should be noted that donors were predominantly white British and more often female, and clonal diversity was possibly underestimated. Across the whole spike, CD4 TCRs peaked at regions 160-218 and 743-854.

This TCR derives from an adult who received the MenACWY meningococcal vaccine as a control. The sample consisted of peripheral blood, taken 28 days after the second dose of the MenACWY control vaccine.

Here the CDR3 reads CASGTRGSDTGELFF. The CDR3 nucleotides read TGTGCCAGCGGAACTAGAGGTTCCGACACCGGGGAGCTGTTTTTT. This sequence joins TRBV28 and TRBJ2-2, with a weak D call TRBD2 (5 bases). Germline CDR1 MDHEN, CDR2 SYDVKM. CDR3 length equals 15 residues. The V end lost 8 bases, the J end lost 3 bases, and 16 bases lay between the germline ends.